The rows below give T cell receptor beta chains drawn from one sample of a study of shared clonotypes between healthy human individuals. Sequencing was performed with immunoSEQ multiplex PCR; in TCRdb, only in-frame clones are kept and a portion is missing. Of approximately 2.4 million clones in the sample, more than 90% were seen once. Sequenced input: naive CD4+ T cells sorted from blood. The receptors here all came from a man younger than 30 in good health. Both conserved end residues are part of each CDR3. The order of the fields is clone size, D gene, V gene, J gene, CDR3 DNA, CDR3 protein. The D gene is left open where the match is weak. Clone size appears in some rows only: once, few, many, or a class for an expanded clone.

abundance: .
d_gene: .
v_gene: TRBV19
j_gene: TRBJ2-7
CDR3nt: TGTGCCAGTACAAGGAGCGCTAGCTCCTACGAGCAGTACTTC
CDR3aa: CASTRSASSYEQYF

abundance: .
d_gene: TRBD1
v_gene: TRBV19
j_gene: TRBJ2-5
CDR3nt: TGTGCCAGTAGCGGGACAGGGGACGGAGAGACCCAGTACTTC
CDR3aa: CASSGTGDGETQYF

abundance: .
d_gene: TRBD1
v_gene: TRBV5-1
j_gene: TRBJ2-2
CDR3nt: TGCGCCAGCAGCGTGGGACAGATCAACACCGGGGAGCTGTTTTTT
CDR3aa: CASSVGQINTGELFF

abundance: .
d_gene: TRBD1
v_gene: TRBV7-9
j_gene: TRBJ2-5
CDR3nt: TGTGCCAGCAGCCGGACAGGGGGGGAAGAGACCCAGTACTTC
CDR3aa: CASSRTGGEETQYF

abundance: .
d_gene: .
v_gene: TRBV5-1
j_gene: TRBJ2-3
CDR3nt: TGCGCCAGCAGCTTGGCCCACAGTTTCACAGATACGCAGTATTTT
CDR3aa: CASSLAHSFTDTQYF

abundance: .
d_gene: TRBD2
v_gene: TRBV6-1
j_gene: TRBJ2-5
CDR3nt: TGTGCCAGCAGTGAGTTAAGGCGGGGAGCGGGAGGGCCGATACAAGAGACCCAGTACTTC
CDR3aa: CASSELRRGAGGPIQETQYF

abundance: .
d_gene: .
v_gene: TRBV5-1
j_gene: TRBJ2-1
CDR3nt: TGCGCCAGCAGCTTGGTTGCGGGGAATGACAATGAGCAGTTCTTC
CDR3aa: CASSLVAGNDNEQFF

abundance: .
d_gene: .
v_gene: TRBV30
j_gene: TRBJ2-1
CDR3nt: TGTGCCCGCGGGGGCGGGACGTCCTACAATGAGCAGTTCTTC
CDR3aa: CARGGGTSYNEQFF

abundance: .
d_gene: .
v_gene: TRBV12-5
j_gene: TRBJ2-7
CDR3nt: TGTGCTAGTGGTGCTCACGAGTACGAGCAGTACTTC
CDR3aa: CASGAHEYEQYF

abundance: .
d_gene: .
v_gene: TRBV18
j_gene: TRBJ1-1
CDR3nt: TGTGCCAGCTCATCTTACAGCAGCACTGAAGCTTTCTTT
CDR3aa: CASSSYSSTEAFF

abundance: .
d_gene: TRBD1
v_gene: TRBV7-9
j_gene: TRBJ1-1
CDR3nt: TGTGCCAGCAGTCGACAGGGCGCGAACACTGAAGCTTTCTTT
CDR3aa: CASSRQGANTEAFF

abundance: .
d_gene: .
v_gene: TRBV5-3
j_gene: TRBJ2-2
CDR3nt: TGTGCCAGAAGCCTTCTCCGGAACCCCCCGGGGACCGGGGAGCTGTTTTTT
CDR3aa: CARSLLRNPPGTGELFF

abundance: .
d_gene: .
v_gene: TRBV10-3
j_gene: TRBJ2-7
CDR3nt: TGTGCCATCGGGGTAGCGTGGCAGGGAGGCTACGAGCAGTACTTC
CDR3aa: CAIGVAWQGGYEQYF

abundance: once
d_gene: .
v_gene: TRBV6-5
j_gene: TRBJ2-5
CDR3nt: TGTGCCAGCAGTTACTCCAGCGGCCAAGAGACCCAGTACTTC
CDR3aa: CASSYSSGQETQYF

abundance: .
d_gene: TRBD2
v_gene: TRBV5-1
j_gene: TRBJ2-5
CDR3nt: TGCGCCAGCAGCGTAGGGACTAGCGGGGGGATAGAGACCCAGTACTTC
CDR3aa: CASSVGTSGGIETQYF

abundance: .
d_gene: TRBD1
v_gene: TRBV15
j_gene: TRBJ1-4
CDR3nt: TGTGCCACCAGCAGAGATGGGGGGACAGGGCATGAAAAACTGTTTTTT
CDR3aa: CATSRDGGTGHEKLFF

abundance: .
d_gene: .
v_gene: TRBV6-1
j_gene: TRBJ2-3
CDR3nt: TGTGCCAGCAGCCGATTAGAGACAAAGGCAGATACGCAGTATTTT
CDR3aa: CASSRLETKADTQYF

abundance: .
d_gene: .
v_gene: TRBV29-1
j_gene: TRBJ1-1
CDR3nt: TGCAGCGTGGCAGTGACAGGTCGTAACACTGAAGCTTTCTTT
CDR3aa: CSVAVTGRNTEAFF

abundance: .
d_gene: TRBD2
v_gene: TRBV7-2
j_gene: TRBJ2-4
CDR3nt: TGTGCCGGCGGGACTAGCGGGAATAACATTCAGTACTTC
CDR3aa: CAGGTSGNNIQYF

abundance: .
d_gene: TRBD1
v_gene: TRBV28
j_gene: TRBJ2-3
CDR3nt: TGTGCCAGCAGTCTCCAGGGGGCGAAAGATACGCAGTATTTT
CDR3aa: CASSLQGAKDTQYF

abundance: .
d_gene: TRBD2
v_gene: TRBV2
j_gene: TRBJ2-7
CDR3nt: TGTGCCAGCAGTGGAAGTGGGGGAACTAGCGGGAACTCCTACGAGCAGTACTTC
CDR3aa: CASSGSGGTSGNSYEQYF

abundance: .
d_gene: TRBD2
v_gene: TRBV5-1
j_gene: TRBJ2-5
CDR3nt: TGCGCCAGCAGATCCTTAGCGGGACAAGAGACCCAGTACTTC
CDR3aa: CASRSLAGQETQYF

abundance: .
d_gene: .
v_gene: TRBV30
j_gene: TRBJ1-6
CDR3nt: TGTGCCTGCGGTCCAGGGAACTCACCCCTCCACTTT
CDR3aa: CACGPGNSPLHF

abundance: .
d_gene: TRBD2
v_gene: TRBV5-4
j_gene: TRBJ2-3
CDR3nt: TGTGCCAGCAGCTTTGGGACTAGCGGCACAGATACGCAGTATTTT
CDR3aa: CASSFGTSGTDTQYF

abundance: .
d_gene: .
v_gene: TRBV7-2
j_gene: TRBJ2-3
CDR3nt: TGTGCCAGCAGCCCAGGGCCAGATACGCAGTATTTT
CDR3aa: CASSPGPDTQYF

abundance: once
d_gene: .
v_gene: TRBV5-6
j_gene: TRBJ1-2
CDR3nt: TGTGCCAGCAGTCCGGGTCAAATAAATAACTATGGCTACACCTTC
CDR3aa: CASSPGQINNYGYTF

abundance: .
d_gene: .
v_gene: TRBV5-4
j_gene: TRBJ2-3
CDR3nt: TGTGCCAGCAGGGAGGGAAGGGGTAACACAGATACGCAGTATTTT
CDR3aa: CASREGRGNTDTQYF

abundance: .
d_gene: .
v_gene: TRBV6-1
j_gene: TRBJ1-1
CDR3nt: TGTGCCAGCAGTCAGTTAGTCAACACTGAAGCTTTCTTT
CDR3aa: CASSQLVNTEAFF

abundance: .
d_gene: .
v_gene: TRBV27
j_gene: TRBJ1-1
CDR3nt: TGTGCCAGCAACGACGGGGCAGGGTTGAACACTGAAGCTTTCTTT
CDR3aa: CASNDGAGLNTEAFF

abundance: .
d_gene: .
v_gene: TRBV28
j_gene: TRBJ2-7
CDR3nt: TGTGCCAGCAGTCCCACCCCAACCTACGAGCAGTACTTC
CDR3aa: CASSPTPTYEQYF

abundance: .
d_gene: TRBD2
v_gene: TRBV2
j_gene: TRBJ2-5
CDR3nt: TGTGCCAGCAGTGTCCTAGCGGGAGCGGTGGAGACCCAGTACTTC
CDR3aa: CASSVLAGAVETQYF

abundance: .
d_gene: .
v_gene: TRBV11-2
j_gene: TRBJ2-2
CDR3nt: TGTGCCAGCAGCCCGGGACGCGGGAACACCGGGGAGCTGTTTTTT
CDR3aa: CASSPGRGNTGELFF

abundance: .
d_gene: .
v_gene: TRBV5-8
j_gene: TRBJ1-5
CDR3nt: TGTGCCAGCAGCTTTGACGGGGGGTTCGTTCAGCCCCAGCATTTT
CDR3aa: CASSFDGGFVQPQHF

abundance: .
d_gene: TRBD1
v_gene: TRBV5-1
j_gene: TRBJ2-1
CDR3nt: TGCGCCAGTAAAACCGGGACAGGGTCCTACAATGAGCAGTTCTTC
CDR3aa: CASKTGTGSYNEQFF

abundance: .
d_gene: .
v_gene: TRBV19
j_gene: TRBJ2-3
CDR3nt: TGTGCCAGTAGTAGCTTAATGGACCCAAGTGATACGCAGTATTTT
CDR3aa: CASSSLMDPSDTQYF

abundance: .
d_gene: .
v_gene: TRBV6-5
j_gene: TRBJ1-2
CDR3nt: TGTGCCAGCGCTGAGGGCGGACGCTATGGCTACACCTTC
CDR3aa: CASAEGGRYGYTF

abundance: .
d_gene: TRBD2
v_gene: TRBV19
j_gene: TRBJ2-7
CDR3nt: TGTGCCAGTAGTTCTCTAGCGGATTCCTACGAGCAGTACTTC
CDR3aa: CASSSLADSYEQYF

abundance: .
d_gene: .
v_gene: TRBV28
j_gene: TRBJ1-5
CDR3nt: TGTGCCAGCAGCAAAACCCATCAGCCCCAGCATTTT
CDR3aa: CASSKTHQPQHF

abundance: .
d_gene: .
v_gene: TRBV4-2
j_gene: TRBJ2-1
CDR3nt: TGTGCCAGCAGCCAAGATACGGCCAACAATGAGCAGTTCTTC
CDR3aa: CASSQDTANNEQFF

abundance: .
d_gene: .
v_gene: TRBV30
j_gene: TRBJ2-7
CDR3nt: TGTGCCTGGAGGACAGGGACTCGCTCCTACGAGCAGTACTTC
CDR3aa: CAWRTGTRSYEQYF

abundance: once
d_gene: TRBD2
v_gene: TRBV5-6
j_gene: TRBJ2-3
CDR3nt: TGTGCCAGCAGCTTGGTGCCTAGCGGGAGCGGAAGCACAGATACGCAGTATTTT
CDR3aa: CASSLVPSGSGSTDTQYF

abundance: .
d_gene: TRBD1
v_gene: TRBV9
j_gene: TRBJ1-1
CDR3nt: TGTGCCGGCAGCGTAGGACAGGGCCCGAACACTGAAGCTTTCTTT
CDR3aa: CAGSVGQGPNTEAFF

abundance: .
d_gene: .
v_gene: TRBV10-2
j_gene: TRBJ2-7
CDR3nt: TGCGCCAGCAGCGTTAGCGGAGAGTACGAGCAGTACTTC
CDR3aa: CASSVSGEYEQYF

abundance: .
d_gene: .
v_gene: TRBV11-2
j_gene: TRBJ2-3
CDR3nt: TGTGCCAGCAGCTTAGGTCTCCTACAGGCAGGCACAGATACGCAGTATTTT
CDR3aa: CASSLGLLQAGTDTQYF

abundance: .
d_gene: TRBD1
v_gene: TRBV12-5
j_gene: TRBJ2-7
CDR3nt: TGTGCTAGTGGGCCTACAGGGGACGAGCAGTACTTC
CDR3aa: CASGPTGDEQYF

abundance: .
d_gene: .
v_gene: TRBV19
j_gene: TRBJ1-5
CDR3nt: TGTGCCAGTAGTGATACGGGCCATACCAATCAGCCCCAGCATTTT
CDR3aa: CASSDTGHTNQPQHF

abundance: .
d_gene: TRBD1
v_gene: TRBV9
j_gene: TRBJ1-6
CDR3nt: TGTGCCAGCAGCGGAGGGACAGGTAATTCACCCCTCCACTTT
CDR3aa: CASSGGTGNSPLHF

abundance: .
d_gene: .
v_gene: TRBV10-3
j_gene: TRBJ2-7
CDR3nt: TGTGCCATCAGTGATAATGCTGGCTACGAGCAGTACTTC
CDR3aa: CAISDNAGYEQYF

abundance: .
d_gene: TRBD1
v_gene: TRBV18
j_gene: TRBJ1-2
CDR3nt: TGTGCCAGCTCACCACCGGGGTATAAGACAGGGGACTATGGCTACACCTTC
CDR3aa: CASSPPGYKTGDYGYTF

abundance: .
d_gene: .
v_gene: TRBV30
j_gene: TRBJ2-2
CDR3nt: TGTGTCTGGAGCCCTAGAGTGGGGGAGCTGTTTTTT
CDR3aa: CVWSPRVGELFF

abundance: .
d_gene: .
v_gene: TRBV5-4
j_gene: TRBJ2-1
CDR3nt: TGTGCCAGCAGCTTGGTTGCGGGGAATGAGCAGTTCTTC
CDR3aa: CASSLVAGNEQFF

abundance: .
d_gene: .
v_gene: TRBV2
j_gene: TRBJ2-7
CDR3nt: TGTGCCAGCAGTGAGTCGGCAGGGGTTAACTACGAGCAGTACTTC
CDR3aa: CASSESAGVNYEQYF

abundance: .
d_gene: .
v_gene: TRBV29-1
j_gene: TRBJ2-1
CDR3nt: TGCAGCGTTGTAGGTAAGATCAGCTCCTACAATGAGCAGTTCTTC
CDR3aa: CSVVGKISSYNEQFF

abundance: few
d_gene: TRBD1
v_gene: TRBV19
j_gene: TRBJ1-2
CDR3nt: TGTGCCAGTAAAGTCCCGGGACAGGGTGGTCTCGCTAACTATGGCTACACCTTC
CDR3aa: CASKVPGQGGLANYGYTF

abundance: .
d_gene: TRBD1
v_gene: TRBV18
j_gene: TRBJ2-7
CDR3nt: TGTGCCAGCTCAACTCTCGGACAGGCAACCTACGAGCAGTACTTC
CDR3aa: CASSTLGQATYEQYF

abundance: .
d_gene: .
v_gene: TRBV15
j_gene: TRBJ1-6
CDR3nt: TGTGCCACCAGCAGAGATGAGGCCTCAGGGTCCCTCCACTTT
CDR3aa: CATSRDEASGSLHF

abundance: .
d_gene: .
v_gene: TRBV28
j_gene: TRBJ1-5
CDR3nt: TGTGCCAGCAGTGTCGTTGGAGACTATAGCAATCAGCCCCAGCATTTT
CDR3aa: CASSVVGDYSNQPQHF

abundance: .
d_gene: .
v_gene: TRBV5-1
j_gene: TRBJ2-4
CDR3nt: TGCGCCAGCAGCTTGGCCAATTGGAATAGCATCAAAAACATTCAGTACTTC
CDR3aa: CASSLANWNSIKNIQYF

abundance: .
d_gene: TRBD1
v_gene: TRBV7-9
j_gene: TRBJ1-6
CDR3nt: TGTGCCAGCAGTCCTCTCACAGGGGTGAGCTCCTATAATTCACCCCTCCACTTT
CDR3aa: CASSPLTGVSSYNSPLHF